The entry below describes one TCR beta chain. The source of the sample is a study of blood T cell repertoires in COVID-19. Profiled with immunoSEQ multiplex PCR; TCRdb holds only in-frame clones, not every one. The sample records around 270,000 clones, 88% being singletons. Sample: PBMCs or T cells enriched from blood (not recorded which). The receptor was isolated from a woman in her thirties or forties who had been exposed to COVID-19.

The DNA of the CDR3 is TGTGCCAGCAGGCGGGGGGGCGGGAATACGCAGTATTTT. It encodes CASRRGGGNTQYF. The chain combines TRBV6-6 with TRBJ2-3; TRBD2 matches 9 bases. The V gene end was trimmed by 6 bases and the J gene end by 7 bases; junction bases not matched to a gene: 5. CDR1 is MNHNY and CDR2 is SVGAGI in the germline V gene (reference sequence). The CDR3 has 13 amino acids.